This T cell receptor beta chain comes out of a study of neoadjuvant anti-PD-1 for oral cavity cancer. Overall study: Most patients had three to four biweekly doses of 3 mg/kg nivolumab before resection.

Profiling relied on immunoSEQ multiplex PCR, and the TCRdb table lists in-frame clones only, not all of them. The table records nearly 8,000 clones, 60% to 80% of them present only once. The CDR3 extends over 12 amino acids. Germline CDR1 and CDR2: LNHDA and SQIVND (reference sequence). Time point specified: after neoadjuvant nivolumab, at surgical resection. Stage II-IVA oral cavity squamous cell carcinoma was new and untreated by systemic or radiation therapy. Turning to this clone: Its ends do not fully match the called genes, so a read error is possible.

This sequence originates from a person aged 35-79 years with oral cavity squamous cell carcinoma. V gene TRBV19 combines with J gene TRBJ1-3; possibly TRBD1 for D (5 bases). Sequenced material: PBMCs, taken after nivolumab (anti-PD-1) treatment. The CDR3 DNA is TGCGCCACTGAGGGCCAGGGCAACACCATATATTTT. Translation: CATEGQGNTIYF.